This passage covers 6 T cell receptor beta chains from one sample sequenced in a study of OX40 agonist ivuxolimab in advanced cancers. Only in-frame clones appear in the TCRdb table, and some are missing; sequencing was by immunoSEQ multiplex PCR. The sample consists of 13,000 to 15,000 clones, roughly nine tenths of them appearing once. The material sequenced was CD4+ or CD8+ T cells sorted from blood, taken in a trial of the OX40 agonist ivuxolimab. The receptor set was obtained from an adult with an advanced solid tumor such as melanoma, head and neck, liver or kidney cancer.

The chain employs TRBV19 and TRBJ2-1, with a weak D call TRBD1 (5 bases). The CDR3 has 14 residues. The germline V gene has CDR1 LNHDA and CDR2 SQIVND (reference sequence). Trimming removed 5 bases from V and 2 bases from J, with 10 bases in between. CDR3 DNA: TGTGCCAGTAGTGGCAGGGTCCCCTACAATGAGCAGTTCTTC. This translates into CASSGRVPYNEQFF.

The J gene is TRBJ1-1, the V gene TRBV10-3; no definite D call. This CDR3 region has 13 residues. CDR1 is ENHRY and CDR2 is SYGVKD in the germline V gene. V was pared by 2 bases and J by 1 base, with 5 bases between. The CDR3 here is CAISEDKNTEAFF. The CDR3 DNA sequence: TGTGCCATCAGTGAGGACAAGAACACTGAAGCTTTCTTT.

This chain links TRBV2 with TRBJ2-7; perhaps TRBD2 as D (5 bases). This CDR3 region has 16 residues. Germline assignment: CDR1 SNHLY and CDR2 FYNNEI. The V end lost 2 bases, the J end lost 5 bases, and 19 bases lay between the germline ends. The DNA for the CDR3 is TGTGCCAGCAGTGAAAGTTCGGGGTACGGGCAGGACGAGCAGTACTTC. Protein sequence: CASSESSGYGQDEQYF.

In this sample, this clone turned up once. V is TRBV7-9 and J is TRBJ1-1, with D uncertain. Germline CDR1 is SEHNR and CDR2 is FQNEAQ (reference sequence). V dropped 4 bases and J dropped 7 bases, with 10 bases sitting between them. This CDR3 region has 12 residues. CDR3 DNA sequence: TGTGCCAGCAGCTCTACGGGCCGTGAAGCTTTCTTT. Its protein product is CASSSTGREAFF.

This clone was seen just once. The chain has TRBV9 and TRBJ1-1, with D unresolved. This CDR3 contains 14 residues. Trimming stripped 4 bases from V and 1 base from J, with 11 bases between. The germline V gene encodes CDR1 SGDLS and CDR2 YYNGEE. The CDR3 DNA reads as TGTGCCAGCAGCCCTCAAGACGGGAACACTGAAGCTTTCTTT. It specifies CASSPQDGNTEAFF.

This clone was seen just once. The rearrangement uses TRBV27 and TRBJ1-2; D perhaps matches TRBD1 (5 bases). This CDR3 contains 14 residues. The V gene lost 10 bases and the J gene lost 8 bases, with 23 bases spanning the gap. CDR1 is MNHEY and CDR2 is SMNVEV in the germline V gene (reference sequence). DNA for the CDR3: TGTGCCACCAAATCACACGGCCCGGGGGAGGGCTACACCTTC. Protein product: CATKSHGPGEGYTF.